This is a list of T cell receptor beta chains from one sample in a study of read filtering for tumor transcriptome and immune sequencing. TCRdb re-analysed the reads in MiXCR, keeping a single row per CDR3 protein. The table records some 120,000 distinct CDR3 sequences, roughly 13% of them present only once. The sample consisted of a population of CD138-negative cells sorted from bone marrow. The receptor source for this set is a donor over 35 with multiple myeloma. Both conserved end residues are part of each CDR3.

>15|TRBV3-1
CASSQDLAGGGEQFF
>17|TRBV4-1
CASSQDPPQLDNSPLHF
>15|TRBV6-5
CASSYVEGGDEKLFF
>15|TRBV7-9
CASSHPRAPTDTQYF
>16|TRBV20-1
CSARDPWGGEVYEQYF
>14|TRBV7-8
CASSFYRGDTEAFF
>13|TRBV6-5
CASSRTTQETQYF
>16|TRBV28
CASSLSGQGKGNTIYF
>15|TRBV4-2
CASSQDLQGFGGYTF
>13|TRBV6-5
CASNGTPLEKLFF
>14|TRBV5-1
CASSQGKREPGQYF
>16|TRBV28
CASSTGLAGEGGELFF
>15|TRBV11-2
CASSLIIGGYNEQFF
>15|TRBV4-1
CASSQDEAVVSAQYF
>15|TRBV14
CASSRGRLVADTQYF
>15|TRBV7-8
CASSLDRTGGGLLFF
>18|TRBV10-3
CAISELPPHESSYNEQFF
>15|TRBV5-1
CASSRRTGQAGELFF
>15|TRBV20-1
CSAEASAGRAYEQYF
>11|TRBV7-2
CASSLGSVAFF
>15|TRBV7-2
CASSLEDRGLDTQYF
>15|TRBV28
CASSLSYRGAGELFF
>16|TRBV7-2
CASSLAAQTQVYEQYF
>15|TRBV6-1
CASRMEGAKKQPQHF
>14|TRBV12-3/TRBV12-4
CASSAGTPGDTQYF
>17|TRBV24-1
CATGQSRGVANTGELFF
>14|TRBV5-5
CASSLVSGAETQYF
>13|TRBV20-1
CSATRSGKGEQFF
>12|TRBV12-3/TRBV12-4
CASSFPNSPLHF
>14|TRBV20-1
CSAIPGAGNQPQHF
>13|TRBV28
CASSFRGLGTQYF
>12|TRBV29-1
CSVVSGTDTQYF
>15|TRBV10-3
CAISEADRVTDTQYF
>15|TRBV2
CASSGGGQVNEKLFF
>11|TRBV6-2/TRBV6-3
CASRNNSPLHF
>14|TRBV5-1
CASSLGDGDQPQHF
>16|TRBV20-1
CSALDLERGARETQYF
>15|TRBV9
CASSVDLGVYYEQFF
>14|TRBV19
CASSTLAGDGTQYF
>15|TRBV18
CASSPDPGNSQPQHF
>14|TRBV28
CASGGTEDNQPQHF
>16|TRBV6-6
CASSYHSLASNQPQHF
>12|TRBV2
CASNEGAETQYF
>16|TRBV5-1
CASSTTGTGASNEQFF
>14|TRBV20-1
CSAREGTRAIEQYF
>13|TRBV20-1
CSASTHGPYEQYF
>16|TRBV5-4
CASSFLAGGLGGELFF
>15|TRBV7-2
CASSLVGTGVEKLFF
>15|TRBV15
CATSRPSGGTQPQHF